Presented here are 16 T cell receptor beta chains from one specimen sequenced in a study of T-cell reconstitution after alpha-beta-depleted transplantation in children. It was with unique molecular identifiers that the TCRbeta library was prepared. From the PCR reads, TCRdb called clonotypes with MiXCR, one entry per CDR3 protein. The table has around 440,000 distinct CDR3 sequences, more than 9% seen once. The sample consisted of PBMCs, taken before TCRalphabeta/CD19-depleted stem cell transplant. Receptors originate from a child younger than 10 with inherited bone marrow failure, due to receive a stem cell transplant.

Remarks on this clonotype: Since a much larger clone is just one base distant, this may be a read error. The V gene is TRBV2, the J gene TRBJ2-7; the D gene is possibly TRBD1 (5 bases). V was trimmed by 4 bases and J by 6 bases, leaving 16 bases between them. The CDR3 sequence is 14 residues long. Germline-derived CDR1 and CDR2 are SNHLY and FYNNEI. CDR3 amino acids: CASSALQAVLEQYF. For the CDR3, the DNA is TGTGCCAGCAGTGCTCTACAGGCGGTCCTCGAGCAGTACTTC. Together with reference TRBV2 and TRBJ2-7, the CDR3 gives the full variable domain: EPEVTQTPSHQVTQMGQEVILRCVPISNHLYFYWYRQILGQKVEFLVSFYNNEISEKSEIFDDQFSVERPDGSNFTLKIRSTKLEDSAMYFCASSALQAVLEQYFGPGTRLTVT.

In this sample, this clonotype turned up a few times. The gene calls are TRBV6-5 and TRBJ2-7; D unclear. Germline assignment: CDR1 MNHEY and CDR2 SVGAGI. Trimming took off 5 bases at V and 3 bases at J, with 17 bases between the two ends. CDR3 length: 15 residues. In nucleotides, the CDR3 is TGTGCCAGCAGTCGTCCTCCTCCACCTCACTACGAGCAGTACTTC. This translates into CASSRPPPPHYEQYF.

This chain connects TRBV11-2 to TRBJ2-3; a possible D gene is TRBD1 (6 bases). V was clipped by 5 bases and J by 2 bases, with 20 bases between them. Germline CDR1 SGHAT, CDR2 FQNNGV. CDR3 length equals 17 residues. The CDR3 protein is CASSQTGTLYDTDTQYF. For the CDR3, the DNA is TGTGCCAGCAGCCAGACCGGGACACTCTACGACACAGATACGCAGTATTTT.

DNA of the CDR3: TGCGCCAGCAGCCCCGGGACATACACTGAAGCTTTCTTT. Translated, it gives CASSPGTYTEAFF. The rearrangement links TRBV5-1 to TRBJ1-1, with D maybe TRBD1 (6 bases). The CDR3 is 13 residues long. Trimming left V 4 bases short and J 3 bases short, with 10 bases between. Germline-derived CDR1 and CDR2 are SGHRS and YFSETQ.

This clonotype was counted many times. V usage is TRBV29-1 and J usage is TRBJ2-1, with 7 bases identical to TRBD2. Germline trimming cut 1 base from V and 0 bases from J; bases unmatched to any gene: 6. From germline, CDR1 is SQVTM and CDR2 ANQGSEA. This CDR3 region has 16 residues. CDR3 sequence (DNA): TGCAGCGTTGAAGGATCACTAGCGAGCTCCTACAATGAGCAGTTCTTC. As protein: CSVEGSLASSYNEQFF.

This clonotype was picked up many times. V usage is TRBV28 and J usage is TRBJ1-2; no clear D gene. Trimming stripped 3 bases from V and 2 bases from J, with 7 bases between. The CDR3 is made up of 13 amino acids. Germline V CDR1 and CDR2: MDHEN, SYDVKM. CDR3 nucleotides: TGTGCCAGCAGTTTTGCCAGGAACTATGGCTACACCTTC. Translating gives CASSFARNYGYTF.

This clonotype occurred many times. This chain connects TRBV3-1 to TRBJ2-5; 7 bases are shared with TRBD1. Germline V gene lookup returns CDR1 LGHDT and CDR2 YNNKEL (reference sequence). The CDR3 has 13 residues. J gave up 4 bases and V 2 bases, and 1 base lay outside the gene matches. The CDR3 region has the DNA TGTGCCAGCAGCCAATACAGGGGAGAGACCCAGTACTTC. Protein sequence: CASSQYRGETQYF.

This clonotype was seen ten or more times. The rearrangement links TRBV10-3 to TRBJ2-2; 7 positions agree with TRBD1. CDR3 length equals 14 residues. The V and J ends lost 4 bases and 1 base, in that order; junction bases with no gene match: 0. CDR1 and CDR2 from the germline V gene are ENHRY and SYGVKD. This CDR3 is CAISGTGNTGELFF. The DNA for the CDR3 is TGTGCCATCAGTGGGACAGGGAACACCGGGGAGCTGTTTTTT.

This clonotype came up many times. The rearrangement links TRBV3-1 to TRBJ2-5; D might be TRBD2 (5 bases). With 5 bases removed from V and 1 base from J, the gap between germline ends came to 20 bases. Germline V gene data show CDR1 as LGHDT and CDR2 as YNNKEL (reference sequence). The CDR3 runs 17 residues. CDR3 coding DNA: TGTGCCAGCAGCGAGGAGCCAGCGAGACTACTCCAAGAGACCCAGTACTTC. Translation: CASSEEPARLLQETQYF.

The chain is built from TRBV20-1 and TRBJ1-2; 9 nucleotides agree with TRBD1. V gave up 0 bases and J gave up 7 bases; unmatched junction bases: 9. Germline assignment: CDR1 DFQATT and CDR2 SNEGSKA (reference sequence). The CDR3 spans 15 residues. This CDR3 reads CSAREYGQGLAGYTF. The CDR3 coding sequence is TGCAGTGCTAGAGAATATGGACAGGGGCTAGCTGGCTACACCTTC.

The genes are TRBV20-1 and TRBJ1-5, with 8 positions matching TRBD1. Trimming cost V 6 bases and J 2 bases; bases outside gene matches: 27. Looked up from germline, CDR1 is DFQATT and CDR2 is SNEGSKA (reference sequence). CDR3 length equals 21 residues. CDR3 protein: CSAPALQGEPPIPRRNQPQHF. CDR3 nucleotides: TGCAGTGCCCCAGCACTACAGGGGGAGCCACCGATTCCACGCCGCAATCAGCCCCAGCATTTT.

This clonotype was seen at least ten times. The chain links TRBV12-3 or TRBV12-4 to TRBJ2-3, with D possibly TRBD2 on 6 matching bases. This CDR3 has 15 residues. V shed 3 bases and J shed 0 bases, with 10 bases lying between them. The CDR3 DNA follows: TGTGCCAGCAGTTTTGGCGGGATCAGCACAGATACGCAGTATTTT. Translation: CASSFGGISTDTQYF.

This chain joins TRBV12-3 or TRBV12-4 and TRBJ2-1, with D perhaps matching TRBD1 (6 bases). The CDR3 spans 17 residues. Deletions cut 3 bases from V and 4 bases from J, with 19 bases between. CDR3 bases: TGTGCCAGCAGTTTCACAGGGTCCGTAGAGAGATACAATGAGCAGTTCTTC. It codes for CASSFTGSVERYNEQFF.

This clonotype was seen ten or more times. J is TRBJ1-1 and V is TRBV7-9, with a possible D match to TRBD1 (6 bases). Trimming removed 4 bases at V and 4 bases at J, with 16 bases between. The CDR3 contains 15 residues. Germline CDR1 and CDR2: SEHNR and FQNEAQ (reference sequence). DNA for the CDR3: TGTGCCAGCAGCTGGGACTCACAGGGAAGCACTGAAGCTTTCTTT. Amino acids: CASSWDSQGSTEAFF.

This clonotype was seen ten or more times. The DNA for the CDR3 is TGCGCCAGCAGTGAAGGGTACGGCAATCAGCCCCAGCATTTT. This translates into CASSEGYGNQPQHF. The chain couples TRBV10-2 to TRBJ1-5; D uncertain. CDR3 length: 14 amino acids. V gave up 3 bases and J gave up 2 bases, with 8 bases separating them. Germline CDR1 WSHSY, CDR2 SAAADI.

This clonotype has at least ten counts. The chain employs TRBV7-2 and TRBJ2-1, with D unresolved. V was cut by 4 bases and J by 4 bases, with 8 bases left in between. Germline CDR1 reads SGHTA; CDR2 reads FQGNSA. This CDR3 is built from 13 residues. The CDR3 DNA follows: TGTGCCAGCAGCTATTGGGGATACAATGAGCAGTTCTTC. Its protein is CASSYWGYNEQFF.